Listed here are 23 T cell receptor beta chains from one sample, sequenced in a study of cytomegalovirus exposure and HLA in healthy donors. The study ran its PCR with 60 Vbeta and 13 Jbeta primers. Sequenced by immunoSEQ multiplex PCR; TCRdb stores in-frame clones only, minus some. In the table there are about 150,000 clones, 70% to 80% of which are singletons. The sequencing sample was made of PBMCs. The source is a human donor in good health.

The chain employs TRBV6-1 and TRBJ2-5; D uncertain. CDR1 MNHNS and CDR2 SASEGT come from the germline V gene. CDR3 length: 15 residues. The germline V and J ends were trimmed by 5 bases and 5 bases, with 18 bases remaining between them. CDR3 sequence (DNA): TGTGCCAGCAGTCAAAGACTCGACCTTCGGGAGACCCAGTACTTC. Protein sequence: CASSQRLDLRETQYF.

V and J are TRBV14 and TRBJ1-2; D call uncertain. Germline V lookup: CDR1 SGHDN, CDR2 FVKESK. The CDR3 is 17 residues long. V shed 4 bases and J shed 2 bases, with 20 bases lying between them. CDR3 amino acids: CASSPREGLGINYGYTF. The CDR3 DNA is TGTGCCAGCAGCCCACGGGAAGGCCTAGGGATAAACTATGGCTACACCTTC.

This clone has only a few counts. This chain joins TRBV27 and TRBJ1-6; the match to TRBD1 covers 10 bases. V was clipped by 8 bases and J by 0 bases; unmatched bases: 10. The germline gives CDR1 MNHEY, CDR2 SMNVEV (reference sequence). The CDR3 is made up of 18 amino acids. The DNA of the CDR3 is TGTGCCAGCTCCTCAGACAGGGGGCGTGCCTCCTATAATTCACCCCTCCACTTT. It codes for CASSSDRGRASYNSPLHF.

V gene TRBV2 combines with J gene TRBJ2-3; TRBD2 aligns across 11 bases. V trimming: 9 bases; J trimming: 1 base; junction bases outside the gene matches: 12. In germline, CDR1 is SNHLY, CDR2 FYNNEI. This CDR3 contains 17 residues. The CDR3 loop reads CASSTPSGRRGTDTQYF. DNA for the CDR3: TGTGCCAGTTCAACCCCTAGCGGGAGGAGGGGCACAGATACGCAGTATTTT.

With regard to this clone: Other nucleotide sequences from this sample produce the same CDR3. This chain connects TRBV7-3 to TRBJ2-1, with a weak D call TRBD1 (6 bases). Germline V lookup: CDR1 SGHTA, CDR2 FQGTGA. The germline V and J ends were trimmed by 2 bases and 7 bases, with 9 bases remaining between them. This CDR3 is 13 amino acids long. This CDR3 reads CASSLGTGNEQFF. The DNA for the CDR3 is TGTGCCAGCAGCTTAGGAACAGGGAATGAGCAGTTCTTC.

The rearrangement uses TRBV19 and TRBJ2-2; 11 bases align to TRBD2. In germline, CDR1 is LNHDA, CDR2 SQIVND (reference sequence). The junction had 0 bases not matched to a gene; V was cut back by 4 bases and J by 5 bases. The CDR3 extends over 14 amino acids. Here the CDR3 reads CASSRTSGTGELFF. CDR3 nucleotides: TGTGCCAGTAGTAGGACTAGCGGGACCGGGGAGCTGTTTTTT.

V is TRBV5-1 and J is TRBJ2-1; tentatively, D is TRBD1 (5 bases). The ends were cut back, 4 bases at V and 0 bases at J, with 20 bases in the middle. CDR3 length equals 18 residues. The V gene's germline CDR1 is SGHRS and CDR2 YFSETQ. The CDR3 DNA follows: TGCGCCAGCAGCCCGGTGGCAAGACAGACCAGCTCCTACAATGAGCAGTTCTTC. Residues: CASSPVARQTSSYNEQFF.

On this clone: Other DNA sequences in this sample translate to the same CDR3. The chain uses TRBV7-2 and TRBJ2-7; weak D call: TRBD2 (5 bases). CDR3 length: 11 amino acids. CDR1 and CDR2 (germline): SGHTA, FQGNSA. V was pared by 3 bases and J by 7 bases, with 7 bases between. CDR3 in DNA: TGTGCCAGCAGCTTGGGAGTAGAGCAGTACTTC. Translated: CASSLGVEQYF.

The gene calls are TRBV7-8 and TRBJ1-3; tentatively, D is TRBD1 (5 bases). Germline V gene data show CDR1 as SGHVS and CDR2 as FQNEAQ. V lost 5 bases, J lost 0 bases, and 17 bases lay in between. The CDR3 has 17 residues. The CDR3 loop is CASSLYGGEHSGNTIYF. DNA of the CDR3: TGTGCCAGCAGCCTTTACGGAGGGGAACACTCTGGAAACACCATATATTTT.

This clone was recorded once. DNA for the CDR3: TGTGCCAGCAGCTTAGTCGCAGATGAAGCTTTCTTT. It encodes CASSLVADEAFF. The chain joins TRBV28 to TRBJ1-1; no clear D gene. The CDR3 is made up of 12 amino acids. From germline, CDR1 is MDHEN and CDR2 SYDVKM. Between the trimmed V and J ends, which lost 6 bases and 7 bases, there was a span of 12 bases.

The V call is TRBV5-1, the J call TRBJ2-3; D is perhaps TRBD2 (8 bases). Germline CDR1 reads SGHRS; CDR2 reads YFSETQ. The CDR3 contains 16 residues. With 4 bases removed from V and 5 bases from J, the gap between germline ends came to 20 bases. CDR3 in DNA: TGCGCCAGCAGCCTCGGGGGGGTCAGACAGGGAGATACGCAGTATTTT. It is translated as CASSLGGVRQGDTQYF.

The rearrangement links TRBV5-1 to TRBJ1-2, with D possibly matching TRBD1 (5 bases). The germline V gene encodes CDR1 SGHRS and CDR2 YFSETQ. V lost 0 bases and J lost 4, with 16 bases in between. This CDR3 spans 16 amino acids. The CDR3 loop reads CASSLVFGQDLYGYTF. The CDR3 DNA sequence: TGCGCCAGCAGCTTGGTTTTCGGACAAGACCTCTATGGCTACACCTTC.

This clone was picked up a small number of times. V is TRBV6-7 and J is TRBJ1-4; 9 bases match TRBD1. TRBV6-7 is designated an ORF whose function remains uncertain. The CDR3 consists of 14 residues. The trim removed 7 bases at V and 8 bases at J, leaving 8 bases unmatched. The CDR3 spells CASTKTGGEEKLFF. The CDR3 DNA sequence: TGTGCCAGCACCAAGACAGGGGGGGAGGAAAAACTGTTTTTT.

The chain recombines TRBV29-1 with TRBJ1-2; 7 nucleotides align to TRBD1. The CDR3 contains 12 residues. The germline V gene encodes CDR1 SQVTM and CDR2 ANQGSEA. Unmatched junction bases numbered 7, after V lost 4 bases and J lost 8 bases. The CDR3 here is CSVAQGIDGYTF. DNA for the CDR3: TGCAGCGTTGCACAGGGGATAGACGGCTACACCTTC.

V and J are TRBV11-2 and TRBJ2-5; 11 bases agree with TRBD2. The CDR3 is made up of 18 amino acids. V dropped 2 bases and J dropped 1; count of bases not matched to a gene: 9. CDR1 is SGHAT, CDR2 FQNNGV, per germline. The CDR3 sequence is CASSLWGLAGGSQETQYF. CDR3 coding DNA: TGTGCCAGCAGCTTATGGGGGCTAGCGGGGGGCTCCCAAGAGACCCAGTACTTC.

J is TRBJ2-1 and V is TRBV5-1; D remains ambiguous. Germline V gives CDR1 SGHRS, CDR2 YFSETQ. V was clipped by 2 bases and J by 5 bases, with 2 bases between them. CDR3 length equals 11 residues. The CDR3 protein is CASSFDNEQFF. The CDR3 nucleotides read TGCGCCAGCAGCTTCGACAATGAGCAGTTCTTC. Looking up the rest from reference TRBV5-1 and TRBJ2-1 gives the full variable domain: KAGVTQTPRYLIKTRGQQVTLSCSPISGHRSVSWYQQTPGQGLQFLFEYFSETQRNKGNFPGRFSGRQFSNSRSEMNVSTLELGDSALYLCASSFDNEQFFGPGTRLTVL.

Comment on this clone: This sample also contains other DNA sequences that code for the same CDR3. V gene TRBV20-1 combines with J gene TRBJ2-3; D is undetermined. This CDR3 region has 11 residues. Trimming took off 1 base at V and 6 bases at J, with 5 bases between the two ends. Germline V CDR1 and CDR2: DFQATT, SNEGSKA (reference sequence). The DNA for the CDR3 is TGCAGTGCTAGAGTCATTGATACGCAGTATTTT. This codes for CSARVIDTQYF.

This chain links TRBV6-6 with TRBJ1-5; the match to TRBD1 covers 8 bases. CDR1 and CDR2 (germline): MNHNY, SVGAGI (reference sequence). The V segment lost 2 bases and the J segment 6 bases; nucleotides outside the gene matches: 9. There are 16 residues in the CDR3. The CDR3 loop reads CASSYPRQGAGQPQHF. DNA for the CDR3: TGTGCCAGCAGTTACCCCCGGCAGGGGGCTGGTCAGCCCCAGCATTTT.

The chain recombines TRBV19 with TRBJ2-2, with D possibly being TRBD2 (6 bases). CDR3 size: 16 residues. The germline gives CDR1 LNHDA, CDR2 SQIVND (reference sequence). The V and J ends lost 6 bases and 8 bases respectively, with 22 bases between them. CDR3 in amino acids: CASRGMRTTILGELFF. The CDR3 DNA reads as TGTGCCAGTAGGGGAATGAGGACTACCATCTTGGGGGAGCTGTTTTTT.

The V gene is TRBV5-3, the J gene TRBJ2-4, with 8 bases that match TRBD2. TRBV5-3 is classed as an ORF, of uncertain function. The CDR3 spans 20 residues. Unmatched junction bases numbered 15, after V lost 1 base and J lost 0 bases. The CDR3 loop reads CARSLYNVSGSLTAKNIQYF. CDR3 DNA: TGTGCCAGAAGCTTGTATAATGTGAGCGGGAGCCTGACAGCCAAAAACATTCAGTACTTC.

The chain carries TRBV30 and TRBJ2-7, with 9 bases matching TRBD2. This CDR3 has 14 residues. CDR1 is GTSNPN and CDR2 is SVGIG in the germline V gene (reference sequence). V dropped 4 bases and J dropped 4; count of bases not matched to a gene: 8. This chain's CDR3 is CAWNSGGLGYEQYF. The CDR3 bases are TGTGCCTGGAACAGCGGGGGGCTAGGGTACGAGCAGTACTTC. Full variable domain (missing parts from reference TRBV30 and TRBJ2-7): SQTIHQWPATLVQPVGSPLSLECTVEGTSNPNLYWYRQAAGRGLQLLFYSVGIGQISSEVPQNLSASRPQDRQFILSSKKLLLSDSGFYLCAWNSGGLGYEQYFGPGTRLTVT.

The genes are TRBV5-1 and TRBJ2-5; tentatively, D is TRBD1 (6 bases). The V gene's germline CDR1 is SGHRS and CDR2 YFSETQ. Trimming took 6 bases from V and 4 from J, leaving 19 bases between them. This CDR3 comprises 15 residues. CDR3 loop: CASTYLPDRRETQYF. Here the CDR3 DNA reads TGCGCCAGCACATATTTACCAGACAGGCGAGAGACCCAGTACTTC.

V usage is TRBV7-9 and J usage is TRBJ1-1, with a possible D match to TRBD1 (5 bases). V shed 5 bases and J shed 1 base, with 14 bases lying between them. The CDR3 totals 15 residues. Germline V gene data show CDR1 as SEHNR and CDR2 as FQNEAQ (reference sequence). As DNA, the CDR3 is TGTGCCAGCAGCCCGCAGGGCCGACAGAACACTGAAGCTTTCTTT. This encodes CASSPQGRQNTEAFF. Using reference TRBV7-9 and TRBJ1-1 for the parts outside the CDR3, the full variable domain is DTGVSQNPRHKITKRGQNVTFRCDPISEHNRLYWYRQTLGQGPEFLTYFQNEAQLEKSRLLSDRFSAERPKGSFSTLEIQRTEQGDSAMYLCASSPQGRQNTEAFFGQGTRLTVV.